Detailed here is one T cell receptor (beta chain). Graves' hyperthyroidism is called stable when ophthalmopathy does not progress within 18 months. Exclusion of a patient resulted from uncontrolled infection, other autoimmune disease, pregnancy or lactation. This record comes from a study of T cells in Graves' hyperthyroidism and ophthalmopathy. The CDR3 is 18 amino acids. Germline CDR1 and CDR2: MNHEY and SVGAGI. V was pared by 2 bases and J by 0 bases, with 20 bases between. Researchers amplified the TCR beta CDR3 regions from RNA transcripts. With the HTBI primer set, the TCR CDR3 went through a first round of RT-PCR. TCRdb called the multiplex PCR reads again in MiXCR, with one record for every CDR3 protein. The sample comprises 600,000 to 800,000 distinct CDR3 sequences, 30% to 40% of which are singletons, and 30% to 40% rests with the top ten.

Sequencing was carried out using blood. This TCR derives from a woman between 40 and 50 years old with Graves' hyperthyroidism. The chain joins TRBV6-5 to TRBJ2-7; D possibly uses TRBD1 or TRBD2 (6 bases each). The DNA for the CDR3 is TGTGCCAGCAGTTACAAAGGAGGGGGGCTAGCGAACTCCTACGAGCAGTACTTC. This codes for CASSYKGGGLANSYEQYF.